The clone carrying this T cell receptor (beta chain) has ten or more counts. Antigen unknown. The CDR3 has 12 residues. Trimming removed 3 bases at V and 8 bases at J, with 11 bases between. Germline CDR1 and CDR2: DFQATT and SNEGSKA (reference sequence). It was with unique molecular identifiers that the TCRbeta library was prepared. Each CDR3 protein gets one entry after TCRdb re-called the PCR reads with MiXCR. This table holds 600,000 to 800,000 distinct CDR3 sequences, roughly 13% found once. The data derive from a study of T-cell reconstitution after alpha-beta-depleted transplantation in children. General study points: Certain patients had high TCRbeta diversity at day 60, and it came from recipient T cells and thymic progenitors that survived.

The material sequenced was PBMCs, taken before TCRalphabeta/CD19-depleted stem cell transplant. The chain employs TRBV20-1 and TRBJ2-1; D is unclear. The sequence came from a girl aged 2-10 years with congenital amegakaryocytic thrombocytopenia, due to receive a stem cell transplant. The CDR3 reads CSASELMYEQFF. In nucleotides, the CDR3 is TGCAGTGCTAGCGAGCTCATGTATGAGCAGTTCTTC.